The source of this T cell receptor (beta chain) is a study of response to subunit inactivated influenza vaccine. Study results and caveats: The authors suggested that every seasonal influenza vaccination recruits few new T cells.

CDR3 length equals 13 residues. The V end lost 0 bases, the J end lost 5 bases, and 8 bases lay between the germline ends. Looked up from germline, CDR1 is MNHEY and CDR2 is SVGAGI. MiXCR, applied by TCRdb to the RT-PCR reads, yields one record per CDR3 protein. Of 800,000 or so distinct CDR3 sequences listed, about 20% are singletons. As for this clonotype: Its antigen remains unknown.

The rearrangement uses TRBV6-5 and TRBJ2-7; D remains unclear. Sequencing was performed on PBMCs from blood, taken about 5 days after vaccination. The sequence was obtained from a man aged 45-65 years who received an inactivated influenza vaccine. This CDR3 is CASSYSSGNEQYF. The DNA of the CDR3 is TGTGCCAGCAGTTACTCGAGTGGTAACGAGCAGTACTTC.